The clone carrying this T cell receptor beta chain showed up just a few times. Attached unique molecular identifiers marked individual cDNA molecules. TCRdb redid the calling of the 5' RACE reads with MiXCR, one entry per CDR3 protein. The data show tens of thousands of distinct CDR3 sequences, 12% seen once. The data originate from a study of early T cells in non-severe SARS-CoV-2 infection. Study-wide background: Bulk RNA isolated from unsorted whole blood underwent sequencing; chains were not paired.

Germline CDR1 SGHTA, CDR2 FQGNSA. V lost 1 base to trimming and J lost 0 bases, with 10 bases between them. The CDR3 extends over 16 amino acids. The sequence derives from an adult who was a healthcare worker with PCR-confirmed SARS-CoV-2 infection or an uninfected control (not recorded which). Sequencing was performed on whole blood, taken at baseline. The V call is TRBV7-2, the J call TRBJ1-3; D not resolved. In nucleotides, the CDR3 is TGTGCCAGCAGCTTAGGTGGGCTCATCTCTGGAAACACCATATATTTT. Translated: CASSLGGLISGNTIYF.